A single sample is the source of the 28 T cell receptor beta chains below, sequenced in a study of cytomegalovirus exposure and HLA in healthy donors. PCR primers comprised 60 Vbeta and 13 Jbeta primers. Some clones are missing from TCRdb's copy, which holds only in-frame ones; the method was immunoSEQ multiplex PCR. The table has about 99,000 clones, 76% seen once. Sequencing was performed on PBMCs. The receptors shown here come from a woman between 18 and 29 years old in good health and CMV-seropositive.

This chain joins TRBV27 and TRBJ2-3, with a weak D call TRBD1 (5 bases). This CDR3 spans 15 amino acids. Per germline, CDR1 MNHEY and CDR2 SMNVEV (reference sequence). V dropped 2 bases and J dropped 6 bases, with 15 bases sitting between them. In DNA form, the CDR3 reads TGTGCCAGCAGTTTAGGGGCAGGTGATTCGGATACGCAGTATTTT. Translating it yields CASSLGAGDSDTQYF.

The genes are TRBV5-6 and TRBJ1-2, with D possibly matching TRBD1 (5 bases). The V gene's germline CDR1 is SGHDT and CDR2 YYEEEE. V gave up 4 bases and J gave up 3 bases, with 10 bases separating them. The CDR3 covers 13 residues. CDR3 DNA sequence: TGTGCCAGCAGCCCTGCGGGGGACTATGGCTACACCTTC. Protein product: CASSPAGDYGYTF.

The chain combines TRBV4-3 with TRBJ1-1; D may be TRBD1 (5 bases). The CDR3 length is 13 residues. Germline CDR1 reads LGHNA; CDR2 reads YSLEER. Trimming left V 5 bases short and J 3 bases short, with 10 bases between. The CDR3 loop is CASSWTRDTEAFF. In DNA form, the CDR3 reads TGCGCCAGCAGCTGGACCAGGGACACTGAAGCTTTCTTT.

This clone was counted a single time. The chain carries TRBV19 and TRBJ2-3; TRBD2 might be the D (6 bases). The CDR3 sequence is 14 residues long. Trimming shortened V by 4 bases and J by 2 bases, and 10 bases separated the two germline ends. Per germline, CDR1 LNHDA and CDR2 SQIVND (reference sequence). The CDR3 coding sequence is TGTGCCAGTAGTAGAGCGGGTTTCACAGATACGCAGTATTTT. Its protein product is CASSRAGFTDTQYF. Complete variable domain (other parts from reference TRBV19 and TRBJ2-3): DGGITQSPKYLFRKEGQNVTLSCEQNLNHDAMYWYRQDPGQGLRLIYYSQIVNDFQKGDIAEGYSVSREKKESFPLTVTSAQKNPTAFYLCASSRAGFTDTQYFGPGTRLTVL.

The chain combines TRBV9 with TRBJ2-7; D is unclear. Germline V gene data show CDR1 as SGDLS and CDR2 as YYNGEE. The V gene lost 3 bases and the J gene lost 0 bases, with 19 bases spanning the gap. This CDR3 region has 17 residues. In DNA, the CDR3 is TGTGCCAGCAGCGCCACCGCCAACACCTCACCCTCCTACGAGCAGTACTTC. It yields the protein CASSATANTSPSYEQYF.

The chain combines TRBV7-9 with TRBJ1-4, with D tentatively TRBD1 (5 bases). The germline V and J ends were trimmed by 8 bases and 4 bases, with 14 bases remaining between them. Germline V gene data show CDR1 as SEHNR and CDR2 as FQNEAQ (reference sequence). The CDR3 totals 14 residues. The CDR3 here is CASASLGGNEKLFF. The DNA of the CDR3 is TGTGCCAGCGCCTCGTTGGGGGGTAATGAAAAACTGTTTTTT.

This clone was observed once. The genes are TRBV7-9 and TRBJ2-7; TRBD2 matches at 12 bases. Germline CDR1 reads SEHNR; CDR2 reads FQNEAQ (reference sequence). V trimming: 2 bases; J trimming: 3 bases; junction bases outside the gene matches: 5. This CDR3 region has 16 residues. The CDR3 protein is CASSLSSGRAVYEQYF. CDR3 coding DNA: TGTGCCAGCAGCTTATCTAGCGGGAGGGCCGTCTACGAGCAGTACTTC. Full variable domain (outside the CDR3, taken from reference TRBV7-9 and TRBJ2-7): DTGVSQNPRHKITKRGQNVTFRCDPISEHNRLYWYRQTLGQGPEFLTYFQNEAQLEKSRLLSDRFSAERPKGSFSTLEIQRTEQGDSAMYLCASSLSSGRAVYEQYFGPGTRLTVT.

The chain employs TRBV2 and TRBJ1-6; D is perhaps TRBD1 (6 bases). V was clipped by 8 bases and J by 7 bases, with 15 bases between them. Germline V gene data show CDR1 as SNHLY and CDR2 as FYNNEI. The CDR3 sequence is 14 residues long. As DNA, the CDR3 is TGTGCCAGCTCCATAACAGGGTCAAATTCACCCCTCCACTTT. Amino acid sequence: CASSITGSNSPLHF. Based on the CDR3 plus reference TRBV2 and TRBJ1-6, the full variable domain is EPEVTQTPSHQVTQMGQEVILRCVPISNHLYFYWYRQILGQKVEFLVSFYNNEISEKSEIFDDQFSVERPDGSNFTLKIRSTKLEDSAMYFCASSITGSNSPLHFGNGTRLTVT.

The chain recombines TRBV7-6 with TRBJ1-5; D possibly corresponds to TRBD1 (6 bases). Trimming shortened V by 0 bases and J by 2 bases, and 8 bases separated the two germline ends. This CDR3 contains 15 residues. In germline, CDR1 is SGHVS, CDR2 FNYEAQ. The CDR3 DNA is TGTGCCAGCAGCTTAGCACAGGGTGGCAATCAGCCCCAGCATTTT. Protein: CASSLAQGGNQPQHF.

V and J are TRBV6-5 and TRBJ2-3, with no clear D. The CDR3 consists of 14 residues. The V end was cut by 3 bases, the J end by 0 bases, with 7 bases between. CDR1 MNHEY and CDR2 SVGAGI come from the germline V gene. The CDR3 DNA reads TGTGCCAGCAGTTATGGCAGTAGCACAGATACGCAGTATTTT. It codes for CASSYGSSTDTQYF.

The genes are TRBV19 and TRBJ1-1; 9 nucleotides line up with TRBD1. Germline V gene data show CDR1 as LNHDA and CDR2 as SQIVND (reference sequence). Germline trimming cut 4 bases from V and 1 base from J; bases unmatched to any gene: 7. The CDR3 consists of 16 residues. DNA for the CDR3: TGTGCCAGTAGTACGGGGAGGACAGGGGAGAACACTGAAGCTTTCTTT. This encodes CASSTGRTGENTEAFF.

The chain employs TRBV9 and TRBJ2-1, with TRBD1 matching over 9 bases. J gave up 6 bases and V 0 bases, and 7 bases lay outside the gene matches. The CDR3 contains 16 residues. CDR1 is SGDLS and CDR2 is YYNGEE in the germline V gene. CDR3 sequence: CASSVGGTGLGNEQFF. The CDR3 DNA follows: TGTGCCAGCAGCGTAGGAGGGACAGGGTTAGGCAATGAGCAGTTCTTC.

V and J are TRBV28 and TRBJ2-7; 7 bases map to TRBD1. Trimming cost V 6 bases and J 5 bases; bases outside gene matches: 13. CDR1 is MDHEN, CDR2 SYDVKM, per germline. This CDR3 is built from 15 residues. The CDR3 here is CASSHPRQGIHEQYF. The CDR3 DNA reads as TGTGCCAGCAGCCACCCTCGACAGGGCATCCACGAGCAGTACTTC.

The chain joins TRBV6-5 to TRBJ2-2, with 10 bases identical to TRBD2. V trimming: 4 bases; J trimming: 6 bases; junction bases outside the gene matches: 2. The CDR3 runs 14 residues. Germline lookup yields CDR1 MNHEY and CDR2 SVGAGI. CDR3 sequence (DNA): TGTGCCAGCAGTTCTAGCGGGAGCGCCGGGGAGCTGTTTTTT. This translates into CASSSSGSAGELFF.

CDR3 DNA: TGTGCCAGCAGCGTAGTGGCTAGCGCCTACGAGCAGTACTTC. It translates to CASSVVASAYEQYF. The chain carries TRBV9 and TRBJ2-7, with D tentatively TRBD2 (6 bases). V shed 0 bases and J shed 2 bases, with 9 bases lying between them. The CDR3 is 14 amino acids. From germline, CDR1 is SGDLS and CDR2 YYNGEE.

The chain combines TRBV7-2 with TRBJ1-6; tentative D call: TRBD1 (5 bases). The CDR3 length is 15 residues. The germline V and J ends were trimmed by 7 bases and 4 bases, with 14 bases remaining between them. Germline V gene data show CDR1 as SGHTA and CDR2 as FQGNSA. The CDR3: CASTSGGAYNSPLHF. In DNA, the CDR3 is TGTGCCAGCACCTCTGGAGGGGCTTATAATTCACCCCTCCACTTT.

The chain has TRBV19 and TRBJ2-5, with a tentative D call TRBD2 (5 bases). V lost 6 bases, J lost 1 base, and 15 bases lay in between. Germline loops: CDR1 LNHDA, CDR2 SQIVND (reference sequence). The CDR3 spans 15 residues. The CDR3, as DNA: TGTGCCAGTAGCCAGACCGGACTGATCCAAGAGACCCAGTACTTC. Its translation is CASSQTGLIQETQYF.

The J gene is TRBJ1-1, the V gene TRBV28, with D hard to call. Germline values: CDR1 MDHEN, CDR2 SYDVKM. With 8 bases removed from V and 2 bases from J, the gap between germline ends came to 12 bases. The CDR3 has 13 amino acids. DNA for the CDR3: TGTGCCAGCTTGTCTACGGGTAACACTGAAGCTTTCTTT. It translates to CASLSTGNTEAFF.

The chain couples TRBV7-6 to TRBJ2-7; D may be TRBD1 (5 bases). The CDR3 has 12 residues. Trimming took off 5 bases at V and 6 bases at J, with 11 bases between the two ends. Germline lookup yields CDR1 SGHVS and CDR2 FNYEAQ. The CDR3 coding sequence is TGTGCCAGCAGCCCACAGGAAAGCGAGCAGTACTTC. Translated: CASSPQESEQYF.

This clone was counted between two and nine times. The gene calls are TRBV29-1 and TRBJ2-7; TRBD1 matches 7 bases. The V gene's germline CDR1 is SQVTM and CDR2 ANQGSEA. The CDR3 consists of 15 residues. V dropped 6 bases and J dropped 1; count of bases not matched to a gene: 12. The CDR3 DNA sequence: TGCAGCGTGTGGGTCTCCGGGACAGTATCCTACGAGCAGTACTTC. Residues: CSVWVSGTVSYEQYF.

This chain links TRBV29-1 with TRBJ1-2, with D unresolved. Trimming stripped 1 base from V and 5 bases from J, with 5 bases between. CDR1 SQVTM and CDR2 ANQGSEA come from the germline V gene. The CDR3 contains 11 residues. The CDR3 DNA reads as TGCAGCGTTGAAGCCCGGTATGGCTACACCTTC. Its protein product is CSVEARYGYTF.

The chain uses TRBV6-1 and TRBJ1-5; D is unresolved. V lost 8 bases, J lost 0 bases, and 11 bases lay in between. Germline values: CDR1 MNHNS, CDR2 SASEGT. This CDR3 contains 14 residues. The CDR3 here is CASCRSYSNQPQHF. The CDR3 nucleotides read TGTGCCAGCTGTCGGAGTTATAGCAATCAGCCCCAGCATTTT.

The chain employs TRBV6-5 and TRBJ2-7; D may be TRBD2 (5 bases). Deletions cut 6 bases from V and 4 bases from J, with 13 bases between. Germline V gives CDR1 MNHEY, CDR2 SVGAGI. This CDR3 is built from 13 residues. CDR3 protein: CASSRMDLYEQYF. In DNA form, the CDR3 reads TGTGCCAGCAGCCGCATGGACTTATACGAGCAGTACTTC.

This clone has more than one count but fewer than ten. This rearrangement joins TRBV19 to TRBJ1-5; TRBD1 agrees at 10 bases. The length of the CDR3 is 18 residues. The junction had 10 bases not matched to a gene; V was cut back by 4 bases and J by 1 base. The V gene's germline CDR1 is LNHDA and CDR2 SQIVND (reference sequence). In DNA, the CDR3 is TGTGCCAGTAGTAACCGGGACAGGGGTCCGCGGAGCAATCAGCCCCAGCATTTT. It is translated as CASSNRDRGPRSNQPQHF. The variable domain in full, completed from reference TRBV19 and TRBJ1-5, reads DGGITQSPKYLFRKEGQNVTLSCEQNLNHDAMYWYRQDPGQGLRLIYYSQIVNDFQKGDIAEGYSVSREKKESFPLTVTSAQKNPTAFYLCASSNRDRGPRSNQPQHFGDGTRLSIL.

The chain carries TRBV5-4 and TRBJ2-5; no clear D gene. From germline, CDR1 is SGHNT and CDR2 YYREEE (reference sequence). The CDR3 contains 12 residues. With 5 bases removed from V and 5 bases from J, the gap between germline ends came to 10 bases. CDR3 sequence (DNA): TGTGCCAGCAGGCATGAGGAGGAGACCCAGTACTTC. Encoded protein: CASRHEEETQYF.

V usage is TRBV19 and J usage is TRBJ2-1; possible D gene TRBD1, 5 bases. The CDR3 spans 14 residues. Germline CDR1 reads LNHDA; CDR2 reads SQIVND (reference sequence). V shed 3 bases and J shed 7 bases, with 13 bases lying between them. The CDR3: CASSIFARANEQFF. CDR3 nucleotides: TGTGCCAGTAGTATTTTCGCCAGGGCGAATGAGCAGTTCTTC.

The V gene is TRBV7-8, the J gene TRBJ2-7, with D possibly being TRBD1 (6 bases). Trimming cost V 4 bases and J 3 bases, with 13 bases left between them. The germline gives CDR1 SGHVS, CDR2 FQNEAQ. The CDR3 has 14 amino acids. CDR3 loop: CASSSQGFDYEQYF. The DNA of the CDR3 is TGTGCCAGCAGCTCGCAGGGGTTTGACTACGAGCAGTACTTC.

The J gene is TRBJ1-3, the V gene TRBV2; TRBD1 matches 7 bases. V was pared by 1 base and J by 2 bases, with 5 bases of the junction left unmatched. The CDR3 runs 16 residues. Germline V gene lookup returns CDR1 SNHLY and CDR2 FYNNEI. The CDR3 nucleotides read TGTGCCAGCAGTGAAGGGGACAGAGGAGCTGGAAACACCATATATTTT. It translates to CASSEGDRGAGNTIYF. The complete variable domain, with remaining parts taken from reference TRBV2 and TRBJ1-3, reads EPEVTQTPSHQVTQMGQEVILRCVPISNHLYFYWYRQILGQKVEFLVSFYNNEISEKSEIFDDQFSVERPDGSNFTLKIRSTKLEDSAMYFCASSEGDRGAGNTIYFGEGSWLTVV.